Sequencing of this T cell receptor beta chain was carried out in a study of chemoradiotherapy in HPV16-positive cancers (dated by TCRdb to 2022 to 2024). With respect to the entire study: Candidate HPV-specific T-cell clones and common TCR motifs were defined by functional T-cell assays performed on cells from a couple of HPV16-positive patients. Whether T-cell immunity against the HPV oncoproteins E6 and E7 changes during chemoradiotherapy and whether survival is affected by this immunity were examined in the study. The candidate HPV-specific TCRs and motifs were then tracked in TCR repertoires from 86 patients with HPV-related cancers. The investigation overall reported the following: Expansion of candidate HPV-specific clones and E7-related TCR motifs was observed in the tumor microenvironment during treatment, whereas no such expansion was observed for non-HPV-specific T cells. The survival association was reported for HPV16-positive patients, and the functional definition of HPV-specific T cells was derived from only a couple of HPV16-positive patients. Among HPV16-positive patients, expansion of HPV-responsive T cells during chemoradiotherapy was associated with better recurrence-free survival.

From the cysteine up to the phenylalanine, the CDR3 has a length of 12 residues. The read is trimmed to its CDR3 DNA, 36 bases read in frame from base 1. The germline V gene encodes CDR1 SGHDT and CDR2 YYEEEE. The germline ends are 5 bases apart after V is trimmed by 3 bases and J by 2 bases. About this clone: The clone's antigen remains unknown. No quality values exist for individual bases; no much larger clone is one base distant.

Repertoires were sampled repeatedly over the course of chemoradiotherapy so that clonal expansion in the tumor microenvironment could be followed. Libraries were constructed by the immunoSEQ multiplex PCR assay. This is the immuneACCESS table as TCRdb keeps it, with only in-frame sequences that have V and J called. A part of the clones is gone; compared with another copy, unresolved V genes explain less than half, and the rest is unexplained. This sample comprises about 12,000 clones, approximately 77% of them detected only once. Jointly, the top ten make up about 1.3% of the sample. The receptor was isolated from a human donor with HPV-associated anogenital cancer. This sample was obtained from a patient who underwent chemoradiotherapy. The chain is made from TRBV5-6 and TRBJ1-1; the D gene identity is not certain. The CDR3 sequence is CASSWGNTEAFF. The sequence in DNA is TGTGCCAGCAGCTGGGGTAACACTGAAGCTTTCTTT.